This TCR beta chain was sequenced for a study of cytomegalovirus exposure and HLA in healthy donors. The PCR employed 60 Vbeta primers together with 13 Jbeta primers. TCRdb's table, derived via immunoSEQ multiplex PCR, lists solely in-frame clones and lacks some. This sample has some 130,000 clones, with approximately 80% found just once. Trimming at V came to 2 bases and at J to 8 bases, leaving 15 bases not matched to a gene. CDR3 length: 19 amino acids. Germline CDR1 and CDR2: SGHKS and YYEKEE (reference sequence). This clone was seen only a few times. The TCR sequence derives from a male donor in good health and CMV-seropositive. The specimen sequenced was PBMCs. This chain uses TRBV5-5 with TRBJ2-2; 13 nucleotides match TRBD2. CDR3 nucleotide sequence: TGTGCCAGCAGCTTTTCCGGGGGGACTAGCGGGGTCGGCGCTGGGGAGCTGTTTTTT. Amino acid sequence: CASSFSGGTSGVGAGELFF.